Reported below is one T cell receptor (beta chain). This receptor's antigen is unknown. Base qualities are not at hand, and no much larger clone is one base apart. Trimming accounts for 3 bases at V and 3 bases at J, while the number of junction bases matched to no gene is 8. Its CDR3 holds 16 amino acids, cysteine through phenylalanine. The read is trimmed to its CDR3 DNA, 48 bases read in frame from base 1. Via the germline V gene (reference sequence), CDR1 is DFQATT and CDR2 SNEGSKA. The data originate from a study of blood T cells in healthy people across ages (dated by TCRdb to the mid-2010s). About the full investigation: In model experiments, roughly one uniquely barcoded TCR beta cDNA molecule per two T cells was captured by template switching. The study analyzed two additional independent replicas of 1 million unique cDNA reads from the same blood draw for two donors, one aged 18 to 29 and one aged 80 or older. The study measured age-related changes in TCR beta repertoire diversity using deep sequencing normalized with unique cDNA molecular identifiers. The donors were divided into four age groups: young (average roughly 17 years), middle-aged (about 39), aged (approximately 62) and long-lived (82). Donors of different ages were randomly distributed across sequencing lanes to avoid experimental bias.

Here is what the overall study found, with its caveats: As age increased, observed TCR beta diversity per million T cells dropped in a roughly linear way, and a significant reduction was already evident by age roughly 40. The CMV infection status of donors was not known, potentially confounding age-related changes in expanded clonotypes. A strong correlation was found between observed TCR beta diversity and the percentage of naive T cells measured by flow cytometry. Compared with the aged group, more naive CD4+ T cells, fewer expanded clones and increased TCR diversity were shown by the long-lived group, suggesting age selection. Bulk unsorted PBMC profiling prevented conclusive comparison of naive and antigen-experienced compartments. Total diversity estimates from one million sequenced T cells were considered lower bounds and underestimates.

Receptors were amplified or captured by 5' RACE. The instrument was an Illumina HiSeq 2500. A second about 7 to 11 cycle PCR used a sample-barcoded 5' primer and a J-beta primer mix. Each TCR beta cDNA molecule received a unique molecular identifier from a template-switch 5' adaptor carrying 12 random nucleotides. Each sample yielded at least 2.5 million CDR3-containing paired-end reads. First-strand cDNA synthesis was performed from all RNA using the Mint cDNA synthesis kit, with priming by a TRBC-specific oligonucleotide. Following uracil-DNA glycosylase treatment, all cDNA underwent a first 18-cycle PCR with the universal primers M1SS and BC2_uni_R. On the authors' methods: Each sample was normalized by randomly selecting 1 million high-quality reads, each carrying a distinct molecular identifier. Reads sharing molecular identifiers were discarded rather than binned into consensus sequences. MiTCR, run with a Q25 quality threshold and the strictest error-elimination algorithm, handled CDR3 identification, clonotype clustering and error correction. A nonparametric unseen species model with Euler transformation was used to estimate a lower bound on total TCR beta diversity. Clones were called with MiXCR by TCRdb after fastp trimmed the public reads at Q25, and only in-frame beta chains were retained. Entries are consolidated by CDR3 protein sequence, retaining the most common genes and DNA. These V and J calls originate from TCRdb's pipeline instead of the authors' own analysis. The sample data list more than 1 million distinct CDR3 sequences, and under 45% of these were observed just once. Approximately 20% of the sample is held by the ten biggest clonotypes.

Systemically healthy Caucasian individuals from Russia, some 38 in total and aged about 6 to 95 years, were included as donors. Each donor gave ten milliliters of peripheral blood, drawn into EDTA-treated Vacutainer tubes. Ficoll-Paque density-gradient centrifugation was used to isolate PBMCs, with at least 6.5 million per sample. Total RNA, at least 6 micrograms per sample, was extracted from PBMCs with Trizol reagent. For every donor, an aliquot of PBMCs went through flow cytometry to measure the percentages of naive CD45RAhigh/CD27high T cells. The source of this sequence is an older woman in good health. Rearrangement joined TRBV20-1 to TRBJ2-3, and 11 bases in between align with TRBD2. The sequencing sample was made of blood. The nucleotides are TGCAGTGCTAGGAAAGCAACTAGCGGGAGTACAGATACGCAGTATTTT. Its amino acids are CSARKATSGSTDTQYF.